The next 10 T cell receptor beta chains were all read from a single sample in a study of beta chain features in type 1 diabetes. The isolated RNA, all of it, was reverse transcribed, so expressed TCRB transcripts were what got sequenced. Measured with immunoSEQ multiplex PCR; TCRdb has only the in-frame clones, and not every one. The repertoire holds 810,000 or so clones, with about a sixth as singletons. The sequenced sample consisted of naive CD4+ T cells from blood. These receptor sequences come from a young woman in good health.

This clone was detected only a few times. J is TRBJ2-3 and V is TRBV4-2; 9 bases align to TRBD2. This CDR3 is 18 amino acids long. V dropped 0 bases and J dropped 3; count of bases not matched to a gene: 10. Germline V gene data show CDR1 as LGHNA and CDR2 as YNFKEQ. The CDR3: CASSQDWVAGGTTDTQYF. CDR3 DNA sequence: TGTGCCAGCAGCCAAGATTGGGTCGCGGGAGGGACGACAGATACGCAGTATTTT.

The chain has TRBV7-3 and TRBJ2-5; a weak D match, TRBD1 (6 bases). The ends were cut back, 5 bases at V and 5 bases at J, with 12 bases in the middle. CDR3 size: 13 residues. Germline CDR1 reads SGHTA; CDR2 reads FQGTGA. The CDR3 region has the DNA TGTGCCAGCAGCCGTACTAGGGGGGAGACCCAGTACTTC. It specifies CASSRTRGETQYF. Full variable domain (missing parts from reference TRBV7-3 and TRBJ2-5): GAGVSQTPSNKVTEKGKYVELRCDPISGHTALYWYRQSLGQGPEFLIYFQGTGAADDSGLPNDRFFAVRPEGSVSTLKIQRTERGDSAVYLCASSRTRGETQYFGPGTRLLVL.

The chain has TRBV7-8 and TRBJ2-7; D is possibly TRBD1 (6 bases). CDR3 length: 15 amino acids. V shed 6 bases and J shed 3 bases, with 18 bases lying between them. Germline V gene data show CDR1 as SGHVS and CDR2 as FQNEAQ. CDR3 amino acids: CASSRRTGISYEQYF. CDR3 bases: TGTGCCAGCAGTCGAAGAACAGGGATAAGCTACGAGCAGTACTTC. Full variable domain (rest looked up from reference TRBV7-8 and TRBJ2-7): GAGVSQSPRYKVAKRGQDVALRCDPISGHVSLFWYQQALGQGPEFLTYFQNEAQLDKSGLPSDRFFAERPEGSVSTLKIQRTQQEDSAVYLCASSRRTGISYEQYFGPGTRLTVT.

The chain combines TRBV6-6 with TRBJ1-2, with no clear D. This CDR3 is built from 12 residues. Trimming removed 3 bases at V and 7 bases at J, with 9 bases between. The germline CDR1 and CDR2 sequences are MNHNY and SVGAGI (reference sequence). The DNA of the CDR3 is TGTGCCAGCAGTTATGGGCAGACTGGCTACACCTTC. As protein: CASSYGQTGYTF.

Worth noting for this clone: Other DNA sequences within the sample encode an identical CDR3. The CDR3: CASSLRGTNTEAFF. The CDR3 coding sequence is TGTGCCAGCAGTTTGCGGGGGACGAACACTGAAGCTTTCTTT. The V and J genes are TRBV27 and TRBJ1-1; possible D gene TRBD1, 5 bases. Per germline, CDR1 MNHEY and CDR2 SMNVEV (reference sequence). V dropped 3 bases and J dropped 1 base, with 9 bases sitting between them. This CDR3 comprises 14 residues.

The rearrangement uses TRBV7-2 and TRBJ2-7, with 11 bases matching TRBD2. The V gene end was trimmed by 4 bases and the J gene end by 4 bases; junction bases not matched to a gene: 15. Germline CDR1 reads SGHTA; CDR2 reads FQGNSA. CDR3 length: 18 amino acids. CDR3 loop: CASSSMLTSGTTSYEQYF. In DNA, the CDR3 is TGTGCCAGCAGCTCCATGCTGACTAGCGGGACGACCTCATACGAGCAGTACTTC.

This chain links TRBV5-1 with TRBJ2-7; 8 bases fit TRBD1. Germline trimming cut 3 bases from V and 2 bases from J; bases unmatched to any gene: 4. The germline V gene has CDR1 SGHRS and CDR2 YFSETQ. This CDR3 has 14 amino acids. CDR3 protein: CASSSRTGPYEQYF. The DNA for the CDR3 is TGCGCCAGCAGCTCAAGGACAGGGCCCTACGAGCAGTACTTC.

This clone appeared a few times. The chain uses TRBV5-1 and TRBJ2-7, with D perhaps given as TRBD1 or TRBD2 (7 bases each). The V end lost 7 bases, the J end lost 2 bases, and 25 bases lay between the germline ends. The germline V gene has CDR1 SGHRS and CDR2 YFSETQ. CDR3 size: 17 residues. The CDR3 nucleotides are TGCGCCAGCTCCCCGGGGGGCACCGGGACAGTCGCCTACGAGCAGTACTTC. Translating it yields CASSPGGTGTVAYEQYF.

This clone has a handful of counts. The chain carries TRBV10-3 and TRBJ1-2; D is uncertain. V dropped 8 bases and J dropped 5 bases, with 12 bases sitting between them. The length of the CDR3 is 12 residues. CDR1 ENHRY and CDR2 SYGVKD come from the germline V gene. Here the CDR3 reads CAIQGSRYGYTF. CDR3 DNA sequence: TGTGCCATCCAAGGGAGCAGGTATGGCTACACCTTC.

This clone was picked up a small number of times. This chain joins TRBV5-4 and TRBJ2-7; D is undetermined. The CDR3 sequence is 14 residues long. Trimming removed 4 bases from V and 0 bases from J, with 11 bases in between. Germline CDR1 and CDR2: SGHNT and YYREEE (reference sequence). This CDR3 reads CASSPDPSSYEQYF. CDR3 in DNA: TGTGCCAGCAGCCCCGACCCGAGCTCCTACGAGCAGTACTTC.